This note documents a single T cell receptor beta chain sequence. Its antigen remains unknown. These data are taken from a study of cytomegalovirus exposure and HLA in healthy donors. CDR1 is LGHNA, CDR2 YSLEER, per germline. V shed 0 bases and J shed 2 bases, with 16 bases lying between them. This CDR3 spans 18 amino acids. Amplification used 60 Vbeta primers and 13 Jbeta primers. Method: immunoSEQ multiplex PCR; TCRdb's copy keeps in-frame clones and lacks some. This sample's table has about 70,000 clones. Study-wide findings and caveats: A later analysis reportedly identified an Asian-associated ancestry cluster as carrying fewer N-insertions than the roughly 670-donor mean.

V is TRBV4-3 and J is TRBJ1-4; D is undetermined. This receptor was taken from a female donor in good health and CMV-seropositive. Source material: PBMCs. The CDR3 region is CASSQDNGAAGTNEKLFF. For the CDR3, the DNA is TGCGCCAGCAGCCAAGATAATGGTGCTGCCGGGACTAATGAAAAACTGTTTTTT.